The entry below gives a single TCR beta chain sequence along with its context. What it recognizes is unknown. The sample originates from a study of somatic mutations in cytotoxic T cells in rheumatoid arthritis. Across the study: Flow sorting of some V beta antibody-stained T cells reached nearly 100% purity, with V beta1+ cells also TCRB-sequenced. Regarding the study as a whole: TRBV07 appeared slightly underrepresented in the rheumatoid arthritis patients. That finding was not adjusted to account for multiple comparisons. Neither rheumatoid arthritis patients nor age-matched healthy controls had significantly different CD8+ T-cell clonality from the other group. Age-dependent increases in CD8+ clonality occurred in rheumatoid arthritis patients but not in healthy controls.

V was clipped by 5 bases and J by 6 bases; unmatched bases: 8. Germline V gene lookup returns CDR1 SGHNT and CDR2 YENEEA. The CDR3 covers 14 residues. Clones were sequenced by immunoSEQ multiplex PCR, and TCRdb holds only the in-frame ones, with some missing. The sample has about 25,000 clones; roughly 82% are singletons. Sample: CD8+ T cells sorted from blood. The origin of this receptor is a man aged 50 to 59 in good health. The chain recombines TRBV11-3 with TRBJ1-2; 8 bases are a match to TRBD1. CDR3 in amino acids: CASSTRSGGDGYTF. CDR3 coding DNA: TGTGCCAGCAGCACCCGATCAGGGGGCGATGGCTACACCTTC.